The next 24 T cell receptor beta chains were all read from a single sample in a study of early T cells in non-severe SARS-CoV-2 infection. TCRdb independently ran MiXCR on the 5' RACE reads; one entry per CDR3 protein. The sample yields tens of thousands of distinct CDR3 sequences, 9.1% seen once. Source material: whole blood. The receptors stem from an adult who was a healthcare worker with PCR-confirmed SARS-CoV-2 infection or an uninfected control (not recorded which).

This clonotype showed up many times. The chain recombines TRBV19 with TRBJ2-1; no clear D gene. CDR3 length: 13 residues. Per germline, CDR1 LNHDA and CDR2 SQIVND (reference sequence). The germline V and J ends were trimmed by 5 bases and 1 base, with 6 bases remaining between them. CDR3 nucleotides: TGTGCCAGTAGTGTTCCGTCCTACAATGAGCAGTTCTTC. Amino acid sequence: CASSVPSYNEQFF.

This clonotype was counted many times. The CDR3 coding sequence is TGCAGCGACCGGGACAGGGCAACAGATACGCAGTATTTT. It yields the protein CSDRDRATDTQYF. This chain connects TRBV29-1 to TRBJ2-3; TRBD1 aligns across 9 bases. The CDR3 totals 13 residues. CDR1 SQVTM and CDR2 ANQGSEA come from the germline V gene. V was clipped by 7 bases and J by 3 bases; unmatched bases: 5.

This clonotype appeared many times. The rearrangement joins TRBV21-1 to TRBJ2-7. TRBV21-1 is deemed a pseudogene. CDR3 size: 12 residues. DNA of the CDR3: TGTGCCAGCAGTTCAGTGAGAGGCGAGCAGTACTTC. It is translated as CASSSVRGEQYF.

The V gene is TRBV5-1, the J gene TRBJ2-1; TRBD1 agrees at 9 bases. CDR1 SGHRS and CDR2 YFSETQ come from the germline V gene. CDR3 length equals 14 residues. V was clipped by 4 bases and J by 7 bases; unmatched bases: 6. DNA for the CDR3: TGCGCCAGCAGCCCCGGGACAGGGCAAAATGAGCAGTTCTTC. Residues: CASSPGTGQNEQFF.

This clonotype was seen a handful of times. The chain combines TRBV20-1 with TRBJ1-6; TRBD1 matches 8 bases. V trimming: 4 bases; J trimming: 7 bases; junction bases outside the gene matches: 3. Germline V CDR1 and CDR2: DFQATT, SNEGSKA (reference sequence). The CDR3 contains 13 residues. The CDR3 loop reads CSANRQGNSPLHF. For the CDR3, the DNA is TGCAGTGCTAACAGACAGGGGAATTCACCCCTCCACTTT.

The gene calls are TRBV5-5 and TRBJ2-1; D may be TRBD1 (5 bases). Trimming took off 5 bases at V and 5 bases at J, with 14 bases between the two ends. This CDR3 region has 14 residues. Germline V gene data show CDR1 as SGHKS and CDR2 as YYEKEE (reference sequence). The CDR3: CASSSRADNNEQFF. For the CDR3, the DNA is TGTGCCAGCAGTTCCAGGGCGGATAACAATGAGCAGTTCTTC.

Ten or more counts support this clonotype. J is TRBJ1-5 and V is TRBV20-1; D possibly corresponds to TRBD1 (5 bases). The CDR3 has 14 amino acids. The germline V gene encodes CDR1 DFQATT and CDR2 SNEGSKA (reference sequence). V lost 6 bases, J lost 4 bases, and 16 bases lay in between. In DNA, the CDR3 is TGCAGTGCCCTAGGGGAGGCTGGGAATCAGCCCCAGCATTTT. It specifies CSALGEAGNQPQHF.

This clonotype was detected many times. V and J are TRBV21-1 and TRBJ2-1; the table's D call TRBD1 went unverified against the DNA. TRBV21-1 is listed as a pseudogene. This CDR3 has 15 amino acids. The CDR3 region has the DNA TGTGCCAGCAGCATGGGGGACAGAAGCTACAATGAGCAGTTCTTC. Translated: CASSMGDRSYNEQFF.

The genes are TRBV12-3 or TRBV12-4 and TRBJ2-7; 10 nucleotides agree with TRBD2. The V and J ends lost 6 bases and 7 bases, in that order; junction bases with no gene match: 12. The CDR3 is made up of 15 amino acids. The CDR3 region has the DNA TGTGCCAGCAGCTTCGTGGGACTAGCGTTGGGGGAGCAGTACTTC. Its protein product is CASSFVGLALGEQYF.

J is TRBJ2-3 and V is TRBV7-8; the D is unclear. The CDR3 totals 12 residues. The V end lost 5 bases, the J end lost 4 bases, and 7 bases lay between the germline ends. CDR1 and CDR2 (germline): SGHVS, FQNEAQ. The CDR3 DNA sequence: TGTGCCAGCAGCCACGTACCAGATACGCAGTATTTT. Encoded protein: CASSHVPDTQYF.

This clonotype was seen many times. The CDR3 spells CASSLSPGGNQPQHF. CDR3 coding DNA: TGTGCCAGCAGCTTATCCCCTGGGGGGAATCAGCCCCAGCATTTT. This rearrangement joins TRBV7-8 to TRBJ1-5; a weak D match, TRBD1 (5 bases). V lost 2 bases, J lost 4 bases, and 12 bases lay in between. CDR1 is SGHVS, CDR2 FQNEAQ, per germline. CDR3 length: 15 residues.

This clonotype was detected a few times. V gene TRBV12-3 or TRBV12-4 combines with J gene TRBJ2-3, with TRBD2 identical over 7 bases. Unmatched junction bases numbered 8, after V lost 5 bases and J lost 3 bases. This CDR3 comprises 15 residues. The DNA for the CDR3 is TGTGCCAGCAGTCCGCGGACTAGGAGGACAGATACGCAGTATTTT. Protein: CASSPRTRRTDTQYF.

Only a few counts were recorded for this clonotype. The chain links TRBV7-2 to TRBJ2-7; 9 bases agree with TRBD1. Trimming removed 7 bases from V and 2 bases from J; junction bases left unmatched: 9. The CDR3 sequence is 15 residues long. CDR1 is SGHTA and CDR2 is FQGNSA in the germline V gene. CDR3 residues: CASTETGTGTYEQYF. The CDR3 DNA reads TGTGCCAGCACCGAGACCGGGACAGGGACCTACGAGCAGTACTTC.

This clonotype was observed at least ten times. DNA for the CDR3: TGCAGCGTTGCCCACCTATCCACCGGGGAGCTGTTTTTT. Amino acid sequence: CSVAHLSTGELFF. The gene calls are TRBV29-1 and TRBJ2-2; D is uncertain. The germline V and J ends were trimmed by 4 bases and 4 bases, with 10 bases remaining between them. The germline gives CDR1 SQVTM, CDR2 ANQGSEA. CDR3 size: 13 residues.

Ten or more counts support this clonotype. V is TRBV5-1 and J is TRBJ2-1; 8 bases match TRBD1. V shed 4 bases, J shed 16 bases, and the junction held 22 bases outside the gene matches. Germline V CDR1 and CDR2: SGHRS, YFSETQ. The length of the CDR3 is 16 residues. The CDR3 bases are TGCGCCAGCAGCAGTTACCGAACGGACAGGGCCACGCTTACATTCTTC. Amino acid sequence: CASSSYRTDRATLTFF.

This clonotype was recorded at least ten times. The chain is built from TRBV11-2 and TRBJ2-5; 8 bases line up with TRBD1. The germline V gene encodes CDR1 SGHAT and CDR2 FQNNGV. The CDR3 is 15 amino acids. V lost 5 bases and J lost 5; bases outside the gene matches: 10. The CDR3 is CASSRTGQVRETQYF. In DNA, the CDR3 is TGTGCCAGCAGCCGTACGGGACAGGTCAGGGAGACCCAGTACTTC.

Only a few counts were recorded for this clonotype. The V and J genes are TRBV21-1 and TRBJ2-2. TRBV21-1 is a known pseudogene. The CDR3 runs 15 residues. The CDR3 nucleotides are TGTGCCAGCCCGTCGATCAAGGGTAACACCGGGGAGCTGTTTTTT. This translates into CASPSIKGNTGELFF.

This clonotype was picked up many times. The rearrangement links TRBV10-2 to TRBJ2-2, with 8 nucleotides matching TRBD1. After removal of 8 bases from V and 8 bases from J, the junction contained 13 bases not matched to a gene. Germline CDR1 reads WSHSY; CDR2 reads SAAADI. This CDR3 has 15 amino acids. The CDR3 region is CASQRAGGVSGELFF. In DNA, the CDR3 is TGCGCCAGCCAGAGAGCAGGGGGCGTTTCGGGGGAGCTGTTTTTT.

This clonotype was counted many times. The gene calls are TRBV6-2 or TRBV6-3 and TRBJ1-5; D unclear. Germline V gives CDR1 MNHEY, CDR2 SVGEGT. The CDR3 spans 13 residues. Deletions cut 2 bases from V and 4 bases from J, with 6 bases between. The CDR3 DNA reads as TGTGCCAGCAGTTACGGAGGGAATCAGCCCCAGCATTTT. It codes for CASSYGGNQPQHF.

This clonotype was counted a few times. The chain uses TRBV12-3 or TRBV12-4 and TRBJ2-3, with D hard to call. The CDR3 has 14 amino acids. Deletions cut 7 bases from V and 2 bases from J, with 13 bases between. The CDR3 nucleotides read TGTGCCAGCACCTTTAATCCAGTCACAGATACGCAGTATTTT. This encodes CASTFNPVTDTQYF.

This clonotype was observed at least ten times. The chain combines TRBV29-1 with TRBJ2-7; perhaps D is TRBD1 or TRBD2 (5 bases each). V shed 7 bases and J shed 2 bases, with 9 bases lying between them. CDR3 length: 11 amino acids. Germline lookup yields CDR1 SQVTM and CDR2 ANQGSEA. The CDR3 DNA reads TGCAGCGCAGGGACCCCCTACGAGCAGTACTTC. Translation: CSAGTPYEQYF.

This clonotype was detected many times. The chain combines TRBV7-8 with TRBJ2-2, with TRBD1 matching 7 bases. Germline V gene lookup returns CDR1 SGHVS and CDR2 FQNEAQ. The CDR3 covers 16 residues. The ends lost 3 bases at V and 6 bases at J; junction bases unmatched: 10. CDR3 bases: TGTGCCAGCAGCTTGCACAGGGGCGGTGTGCCCGGGGAGCTGTTTTTT. It is translated as CASSLHRGGVPGELFF. The full variable domain, completed using reference TRBV7-8 and TRBJ2-2, is GAGVSQSPRYKVAKRGQDVALRCDPISGHVSLFWYQQALGQGPEFLTYFQNEAQLDKSGLPSDRFFAERPEGSVSTLKIQRTQQEDSAVYLCASSLHRGGVPGELFFGEGSRLTVL.

Only a few counts were recorded for this clonotype. This CDR3 reads CASSPSTGETQYF. DNA of the CDR3: TGTGCCAGCAGCCCCTCTACCGGGGAGACCCAGTACTTC. The genes are TRBV7-9 and TRBJ2-5; D call uncertain. V lost 5 bases, J lost 5 bases, and 12 bases lay in between. The germline V gene has CDR1 SEHNR and CDR2 FQNEAQ (reference sequence). This CDR3 spans 13 amino acids. The full variable domain, in which reference TRBV7-9 and TRBJ2-5 provide the parts outside the CDR3, is DTGVSQNPRHKITKRGQNVTFRCDPISEHNRLYWYRQTLGQGPEFLTYFQNEAQLEKSRLLSDRFSAERPKGSFSTLEIQRTEQGDSAMYLCASSPSTGETQYFGPGTRLLVL.

There are many counts of this clonotype. The chain links TRBV19 to TRBJ2-4; 9 positions agree with TRBD1. The CDR3 has 14 amino acids. Germline trimming cut 3 bases from V and 6 bases from J; bases unmatched to any gene: 3. Germline loops: CDR1 LNHDA, CDR2 SQIVND (reference sequence). CDR3 region: CASSIQGQGNIQYF. CDR3 nucleotide sequence: TGTGCCAGTAGTATCCAGGGACAGGGAAACATTCAGTACTTC. Based on the CDR3 plus reference TRBV19 and TRBJ2-4, the full variable domain is DGGITQSPKYLFRKEGQNVTLSCEQNLNHDAMYWYRQDPGQGLRLIYYSQIVNDFQKGDIAEGYSVSREKKESFPLTVTSAQKNPTAFYLCASSIQGQGNIQYFGAGTRLSVL.